This T cell receptor beta chain was sequenced for a study of beta chain features in type 1 diabetes (dated by TCRdb to 2017 to 2018). Turning to the overall study: No differences in mean age, gender distribution, total cell number or subset yield were found between patients and healthy donors. Naive and central memory subsets were obtained from all 28 donors, but regulatory and stem cell-like memory subsets were isolated from only 8 patients and roughly 8 healthy donors. A total of under 140,000,000 sorted cells were examined across all samples, and the number of cells per subset was strongly correlated with RNA yield. The study compared the TCRB repertoires of sorted circulating CD4+ T cell subsets in recently diagnosed type 1 diabetes patients with those in matched healthy donors. What the research found in general, with its limitations: HLA sub-analyses involved small numbers of individuals, so any influence of HLA type on TCRB rearrangement remained unresolved. Sequencing cDNA rather than genomic DNA could over-represent highly expressing activated cells, although activation and CD3 levels did not differ between groups. Naive, central memory and regulatory TCRB repertoires appeared more similar among patients than among healthy donors. A moderate but significant shortening of TCRB CDR3 length was observed in type 1 diabetes patients in all four CD4+ subsets. Fewer insertions and more nucleotide deletions at VDJ recombination sites were observed in patients with type 1 diabetes, implying thymic rearrangement abnormalities. PCR may preferentially amplify shorter templates, but because patient and control samples were amplified and corrected together, any resulting skew would affect both groups equally.

Inclusive of the bounding cysteine and phenylalanine, the CDR3 is 15 residues long. The read is trimmed to its CDR3 DNA, 45 bases read in frame from base 1. From V the trimming removes 3 bases and from J it removes 3 bases, while the gene matches leave 8 bases of the junction unaccounted for. Taken from the germline V gene, the CDR1 and CDR2 loops are KGHSH and LQKENI. The entire amount of isolated RNA was reverse transcribed using the High Capacity cDNA Reverse Transcription Kit, so the sequenced TCRB transcripts were expressed ones. Naive, central memory and regulatory T cell samples underwent deep immunoSEQ sequencing, averaging roughly 3.5 million total reads per sample. Sorted cells were lysed in RLT buffer, and RNA was extracted using DNase-treated RNeasy Micro or Mini kits according to cell number. To prevent cross-contamination, every cell subset was processed on its own, while patient and healthy donor samples were processed together. The immunoSEQ multiplex PCR was used to amplify TCRB sequences from cDNA, yielding 87-bp fragments that span the CDR3 region. Sequencing of the amplicons was done on the Illumina HiSeq platform. Per the source publication's procedure: PCR bias was corrected computationally using synthetic template baselines, and reads within Hamming distance 2 were collapsed, with unmergeable singletons discarded. Reads were aligned against IMGT to assign V, D and J genes, CDR3 length and insertions or deletions at six rearrangement sites. Within each subset, clonotype counts were normalized to sorted cell number, after which true diversity and Gini coefficients were computed with the tcR R package. The overlap coefficient, calculated on TCRB nucleotide sequences, was used to measure repertoire sharing. Out-of-frame TCRB sequences from naive cells were analyzed as a proxy for the pre-selection repertoire. The table was pulled from immuneACCESS by TCRdb, which kept in-frame rearrangements only. Such tables lose some clones; where checked, under half of the loss comes from unresolved V genes, and the rest has no known cause. From that table come the V and J calls and clone size; the DNA was used to work out D and trimming. The sample has a few hundred thousand clones on record, 13% of them singletons. Clones ranked in the top ten supply about 0.016% of the sample.

Each donor gave one peripheral blood draw, averaging roughly 0.11 L, which was collected into heparinised tubes. A BD FACSAria II was used to sort naive, central memory, regulatory and stem cell-like memory CD4+ T cells with a panel that included CD45RO, CCR7, CD25, CD127, CD95 and CD27. All sorted populations exceeded 95% purity. PBMCs were isolated immediately by Lymphoprep density gradient centrifugation and stained directly without culture. Samples were stained and sorted in pairs, with one healthy donor and one patient per experiment, so that batch effects were minimized. This clone was counted a few times. The specificity of this receptor is unknown. Qualities for individual bases were not recorded, and no much larger clone is one base off.

The chain uses TRBV18 and TRBJ2-7, with 7 bases matching TRBD2. The sequence came from a woman aged 18-29 years with type 1 diabetes. Input material: naive CD4+ T cells from blood. What the cell subset or site label conveys for this sample: true naive CD4+ T cells. The DNA sequence is given as TGTGCCAGCTCACCGGGAGCGGGATCAGTCTACGAGCAGTACTTC. This translates into CASSPGAGSVYEQYF.